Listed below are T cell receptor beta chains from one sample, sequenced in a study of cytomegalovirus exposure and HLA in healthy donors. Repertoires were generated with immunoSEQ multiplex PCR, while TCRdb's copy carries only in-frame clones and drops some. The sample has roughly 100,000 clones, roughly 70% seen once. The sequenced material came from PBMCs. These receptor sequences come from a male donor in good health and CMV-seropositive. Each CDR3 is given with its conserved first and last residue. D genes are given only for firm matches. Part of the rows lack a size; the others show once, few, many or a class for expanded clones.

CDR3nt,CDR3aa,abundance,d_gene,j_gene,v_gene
TGTGCCAGCAGCGTGGGAAGGGGTAACTATGGCTACACCTTC,CASSVGRGNYGYTF,-,-,TRBJ1-2,TRBV28
TGTGCCAGCAGTCTACAAGGTGGGCTAACCGGGGAGCTGTTTTTT,CASSLQGGLTGELFF,-,-,TRBJ2-2,TRBV27
TGCAGCGTTGGTCTGGGGGTTCGGGGGGGCATGGTAACAGATACGCAGTATTTT,CSVGLGVRGGMVTDTQYF,-,TRBD2,TRBJ2-3,TRBV29-1
TGTGCCAGCAGTTTTGGACAGGGGGGAACTGAAGCTTTCTTT,CASSFGQGGTEAFF,-,TRBD1,TRBJ1-1,TRBV7-9
TGCGCCAGCAGCTTAATAATAGCGGGAGGCGAGCAGTACTTC,CASSLIIAGGEQYF,-,TRBD2,TRBJ2-7,TRBV5-1
TGTGCCAGCAGTGTCGGGACAGGCCTCTACGAGCAGTACTTC,CASSVGTGLYEQYF,few,TRBD1,TRBJ2-7,TRBV6-1
TGTGCCAGCAGTCACTTTACTAGCGCCATCACAGATACGCAGTATTTT,CASSHFTSAITDTQYF,once,TRBD2,TRBJ2-3,TRBV27
TGTGCCAGCAGCTGGGGAGGGGCGTCGGGTACGCAGTATTTT,CASSWGGASGTQYF,-,TRBD2,TRBJ2-3,TRBV14
TGCAGCGTTGGTAAGGGGCGCGATGGCTACACCTTC,CSVGKGRDGYTF,-,-,TRBJ1-2,TRBV29-1
TGTGCCAGCAGCTTAGAGGGCACTAGCGGCACGTCCGTGCAGTACTTC,CASSLEGTSGTSVQYF,-,TRBD2,TRBJ2-7,TRBV7-6
TGTGCCAGCAGCTTAACTAGCGGGAGGATCCATGGGCAGTTCTTC,CASSLTSGRIHGQFF,-,TRBD2,TRBJ2-1,TRBV5-6
TGTGCCAGCAGAGCAACAGGTTTGCCTGATCAGCCCCAGCATTTT,CASRATGLPDQPQHF,-,-,TRBJ1-5,TRBV6-1
TGTGCCAGCAGCTGGGACAGGGGAGGTGAAGCTTTCTTT,CASSWDRGGEAFF,-,TRBD1,TRBJ1-1,TRBV5-6
TGTGCCAGCACCAACAATCGTCAGCCCCAGCATTTT,CASTNNRQPQHF,-,-,TRBJ1-5,TRBV7-8
TGCAGCGTTCAAGGACTAGCAACGCTCTCCTACAATGAGCAGTTCTTC,CSVQGLATLSYNEQFF,-,TRBD2,TRBJ2-1,TRBV29-1
TGTGCCAGCAGCTTAGGTCTTTCCGCGGGGGGATTCACAGATACGCAGTATTTT,CASSLGLSAGGFTDTQYF,-,TRBD2,TRBJ2-3,TRBV7-2
TGCGCCAGCAGCTACGGGGTTACGTACAGGGGCTATGGCTACACCTTC,CASSYGVTYRGYGYTF,-,TRBD1,TRBJ1-2,TRBV5-1
TGTGCCAGCAGCTCTTCCGGACAGTCGATGAACACTGAAGCTTTCTTT,CASSSSGQSMNTEAFF,-,-,TRBJ1-1,TRBV7-2
TGTGCCAGCAGGGGCCGGGACAGGGGTACAGATACGCAGTATTTT,CASRGRDRGTDTQYF,-,TRBD1,TRBJ2-3,TRBV6-6
TGCGCCAGCAGCCCGGGGGCGGGAGGGAGCACAGATACGCAGTATTTT,CASSPGAGGSTDTQYF,-,TRBD2,TRBJ2-3,TRBV5-1
TGTGCCAGCAGCGTGGACAGAGAGGGGCCCCAGCATTTT,CASSVDREGPQHF,many,-,TRBJ1-5,TRBV7-7
TGCGCCAGCAGCCAAGACGTTCCAGCCAAAAACATTCAGTACTTC,CASSQDVPAKNIQYF,-,-,TRBJ2-4,TRBV4-1
TGCGCCAGCAGCTCGGGTCTGGGAGGGGAGACCCAGTACTTC,CASSSGLGGETQYF,-,TRBD2,TRBJ2-5,TRBV5-1
TGCAGCGGGGACATGATGGGGACTAGCGGGAGGTCAGATACGCAGTATTTT,CSGDMMGTSGRSDTQYF,-,TRBD2,TRBJ2-3,TRBV29-1
TGTGCCAGCAGCTTTAACACAGGGGCTCCCGGGGAGCTGTTTTTT,CASSFNTGAPGELFF,-,TRBD1,TRBJ2-2,TRBV7-9
TGTGCCCCTTACCCCAGCGGGGGAACCACTAGCACAGATACGCAGTATTTT,CAPYPSGGTTSTDTQYF,-,TRBD2,TRBJ2-3,TRBV19
TGTGCCAGCAGTCGACCGGGACAGGGGCGCCTCGAGCAGTACTTC,CASSRPGQGRLEQYF,few,TRBD1,TRBJ2-7,TRBV27
TGTGCCAGCAGCCCCCGCCAGGGGTCTTTCTACGAGCAGTACTTC,CASSPRQGSFYEQYF,-,-,TRBJ2-7,TRBV5-4
TGTGCCAGCAGCTCGTCATACCTCGAGACAGATACGCAGTATTTT,CASSSSYLETDTQYF,few,-,TRBJ2-3,TRBV7-3
TGTGCCAGCAGCATCAATAGCGGATACGAGCAGTACTTC,CASSINSGYEQYF,-,-,TRBJ2-7,TRBV7-3
TGTGCCTGGAACCTAGCTTGGAACACCGGGGAGCTGTTTTTT,CAWNLAWNTGELFF,-,-,TRBJ2-2,TRBV30
TGTGCCAGCAGAGCGGGGGGGGCTAGCAATCAGCCCCAGCATTTT,CASRAGGASNQPQHF,-,-,TRBJ1-5,TRBV28
TGTGCCTGGAGCGGAATGGTCAGGCGGGGAAGTGCGGGATACGAGCAGTACTTC,CAWSGMVRRGSAGYEQYF,-,-,TRBJ2-7,TRBV30
TGTGCCACCAGCAGAGATCGAGTCCGGGACAGAGACTCTGGAAACACCATATATTTT,CATSRDRVRDRDSGNTIYF,-,TRBD1,TRBJ1-3,TRBV15
TGTGCCAGCAGCTTAGCGGATCCGGGACAGGCATTCTCCTACAATGAGCAGTTCTTC,CASSLADPGQAFSYNEQFF,-,TRBD1,TRBJ2-1,TRBV7-9